This T cell receptor beta chain is from a study of OX40 agonist ivuxolimab in advanced cancers. Study in general: Among those enrolled, mean age was around 60 years (range about 20 to 79) and over 70% were male.

Method: immunoSEQ multiplex PCR; TCRdb's copy keeps in-frame clones and lacks some. This sample has around 64,000 clones, with approximately 90% found just once. Findings and caveats of the study: Some of the nonresponding patients also showed low levels of normalized T-cell clonal expansion. On average, a greater number of expanded clones characterised CD8+ T cells relative to CD4+.

Germline loops: CDR1 SGHTA, CDR2 FQGNSA. Trimming removed 10 bases at V and 0 bases at J, with 9 bases between. The CDR3 totals 12 residues. On this clone: Its specificity is not known.

Systemic immunosuppression or a history of autoimmune disease excluded patients. The chain links TRBV7-2 to TRBJ2-5; perhaps D is TRBD1 or TRBD2 (7 bases each). The sequencing used CD4+ or CD8+ T cells sorted from blood, collected in a trial of the OX40 agonist ivuxolimab. The origin of this receptor is an adult with an advanced solid tumor such as melanoma, head and neck, liver or kidney cancer. DNA for the CDR3: TGTGCCACAGGGGGGGACCAAGAGACCCAGTACTTC. Residues: CATGGDQETQYF.